One T cell receptor beta chain is described in this entry. Its antigen is still unknown. The junction departs from the called germline gene at one end, perhaps through a read error. Looked up from germline, CDR1 is MNHEY and CDR2 is SMNVEV (reference sequence). There are 15 residues in the CDR3. In the source study's methods: For papillary thyroid cancer, a distant-metastasis classifier was constructed from CDR3 differences observed across clinicopathological groups. TCRdb re-clonotyped the PCR reads via MiXCR. V and J calls and clone size were set by TCRdb, not the authors. The sample lists roughly 35,000 clones; around 17% were seen once. The data stem from a study of metastatic and nonmetastatic thyroid tumors. In the study overall: Samples came from malignant and benign thyroid patients, and repertoires were compared across blood and tumor or nodule tissue.

Study conclusions and caveats: Malignant thyroid tumors reportedly exceeded benign nodules significantly in TCR beta diversity, with the difference appearing in blood and tumor.

Thyroid surgery had not been preceded by any treatment in any patient. The chain combines TRBV27 with TRBJ2-7, with D maybe TRBD1 (5 bases). This TCR was sampled from a female donor with papillary thyroid cancer or a benign thyroid nodule (not recorded which). Some clones in this sample may be carry-over from other donors' samples. Specimen: blood. CDR3 sequence reads: CSSNPGQPCDYEQYF. The CDR3 coding sequence is TGTTCCAGCAACCCTGGACAACCCTGTGACTACGAGCAGTACTTC.